This T cell receptor beta chain emerged from a study of tumor and adjacent non-tumor tissue in lung cancer. As for the study in general: The cohort had about a dozen adenocarcinoma, 2 squamous cell and 1 small cell patients. Findings and caveats of the study: In normal lung, the top 100 clones were significantly more dominant than in tumor. Compared with tumor, normal lung showed significantly lower TCR diversity.

A modified ARM-PCR protocol with three rounds of nested PCR amplified TCRbeta. TCRdb redid the calling of the multiplex PCR reads with MiXCR, one entry per CDR3 protein. Altogether roughly 44,000 distinct CDR3 sequences are present, roughly 60% being singletons, with the ten largest covering 15% to 20%. In regard to this clonotype: Its antigen is unidentified. Because it lacks the conserved phenylalanine or tryptophan at the end, this CDR3 is likely a read error.

RNA was extracted from bulk tissue without any cell sorting. This non-tumor lung sample came from over 3 cm beyond the tumor edge. Per germline, CDR1 MNHEY and CDR2 SVGAGI. The CDR3 has 15 amino acids. The rearrangement joins TRBV6-5 to TRBJ1-4, with D possibly being TRBD1 (6 bases). This receptor was taken from a woman in her 40s with non-small cell lung cancer. Specimen: distant non-tumor lung tissue. The CDR3 DNA sequence: TGTGGCAACAGTTACACCACAGGGCCGAATGAAAAACTGTTTCTT. Its translation: CGNSYTTGPNEKLFL.